These 17 T cell receptor beta chains were sequenced from one sample in a study of metastatic and nonmetastatic thyroid tumors. No treatment had been given to any patient before thyroid surgery. From the PCR reads, TCRdb re-called clones with MiXCR. This table holds 5,000 to 5,500 clones, roughly a third found once. Source material: adjacent normal tissue. Receptors were obtained from a female donor with papillary thyroid cancer or a benign thyroid nodule (not recorded which). Some clones in this sample may be carry-over from other donors' samples.

This clone has at least ten counts. The J gene is TRBJ2-1, the V gene TRBV5-6; 11 bases map to TRBD1. Per the germline V gene, CDR1 is SGHDT and CDR2 is YYEEEE. V shed 2 bases, J shed 7 bases, and the junction held 8 bases outside the gene matches. The CDR3 runs to 16 residues. DNA for the CDR3: TGTGCCAGCAGCTTCACCGGGACAGGGGGATGGAATGAGCAGTTCTTC. It yields the protein CASSFTGTGGWNEQFF. Combining the CDR3 with reference TRBV5-6 and TRBJ2-1 gives the whole variable domain DAGVTQSPTHLIKTRGQQVTLRCSPKSGHDTVSWYQQALGQGPQFIFQYYEEEERQRGNFPDRFSGHQFPNYSSELNVNALLLGDSALYLCASSFTGTGGWNEQFFGPGTRLTVL.

This clone showed up just once. J is TRBJ2-3 and V is TRBV20-1, with 11 positions matching TRBD2. The length of the CDR3 is 16 residues. V shed 3 bases and J 3 bases; nucleotides not matched to a gene: 8. The germline CDR1 and CDR2 sequences are DFQATT and SNEGSKA (reference sequence). The CDR3 is CSASLAGGRGTDTQYF. The CDR3 region has the DNA TGCAGTGCTAGCCTAGCGGGAGGACGGGGAACAGATACGCAGTATTTT.

This clone counts as large. The genes are TRBV2 and TRBJ2-7; D is unclear. Germline V gene lookup returns CDR1 SNHLY and CDR2 FYNNEI. The V and J ends lost 1 base and 4 bases respectively, with 11 bases between them. CDR3 length: 14 amino acids. The CDR3 sequence is CASSEVLRPYEQYF. The CDR3 DNA is TGTGCCAGCAGTGAAGTTCTGCGCCCTTACGAGCAGTACTTC.

By proportion, this clone is medium-sized. One junction end does not reproduce the germline sequence, and a read error may be involved. This chain connects TRBV24-1 to TRBJ2-5, with D perhaps TRBD1 (5 bases). The germline V gene has CDR1 KGHDR and CDR2 SFDVKD. CDR3 size: 11 residues. CDR3 amino acids: CATSDLTVLHF. DNA of the CDR3: TGTGCCACCAGTGACCTGACAGTCCTCCACTTC.

The chain uses TRBV27 and TRBJ2-5; 7 bases agree with TRBD1. The ends lost 2 bases at V and 7 bases at J; junction bases unmatched: 7. This CDR3 comprises 14 residues. The germline V gene encodes CDR1 MNHEY and CDR2 SMNVEV (reference sequence). The DNA of the CDR3 is TGTGCCAGCAGTTTAATCGGGACAGAGAGGACCCAGTACTTC. Its translation: CASSLIGTERTQYF.

V gene TRBV11-2 combines with J gene TRBJ2-7; the match to TRBD2 covers 10 bases. V dropped 5 bases and J dropped 6; count of bases not matched to a gene: 10. This CDR3 has 15 amino acids. Looked up from germline, CDR1 is SGHAT and CDR2 is FQNNGV. CDR3 protein: CASSPSAGGPVEQYF. CDR3 bases: TGTGCCAGCAGCCCCTCAGCGGGAGGGCCGGTCGAGCAGTACTTC.

In its sample, this clone is medium-sized. The chain carries TRBV29-1 and TRBJ2-5; D remains unclear. With 7 bases removed from V and 4 bases from J, the gap between germline ends came to 13 bases. The CDR3 runs to 12 residues. Looked up from germline, CDR1 is SQVTM and CDR2 is ANQGSEA. CDR3 in DNA: TGCAGCGCCTTGGACGGAACAGAGACCCAGTACTTC. Its translation: CSALDGTETQYF.

In this sample, this clone turned up a few times. The chain couples TRBV7-3 to TRBJ1-1, with 7 bases matching TRBD1. This CDR3 comprises 14 residues. Looked up from germline, CDR1 is SGHTA and CDR2 is FQGTGA. V gave up 5 bases and J gave up 5 bases; unmatched junction bases: 8. CDR3 amino acids: CASSLQQGSTEAFF. DNA for the CDR3: TGTGCCAGCAGCCTCCAACAGGGGTCAACTGAAGCTTTCTTT.

This clone is large in the sample. V gene TRBV28 combines with J gene TRBJ1-5; 7 bases line up with TRBD1. Germline V lookup: CDR1 MDHEN, CDR2 SYDVKM. The J segment lost 3 bases and the V segment lost 6 bases, leaving 8 bases of the junction unmatched. This CDR3 comprises 15 residues. For the CDR3, the DNA is TGTGCCAGCAGCCGAACAGGGGAGGCCAATCAGCCCCAGCATTTT. Protein sequence: CASSRTGEANQPQHF.

The genes are TRBV30 and TRBJ1-2, with no clear D. Germline V lookup: CDR1 GTSNPN, CDR2 SVGIG (reference sequence). V was cut by 0 bases and J by 3 bases, with 26 bases left in between. There are 19 residues in the CDR3. The CDR3 region is CAWSVPFGAAAIGDYGYTF. In DNA, the CDR3 is TGTGCCTGGAGTGTACCTTTTGGAGCCGCGGCGATCGGGGACTATGGCTACACCTTC.

This clone was recorded at least ten times. This chain joins TRBV5-4 and TRBJ1-1; D is possibly TRBD1 (5 bases). Trimming took off 3 bases at V and 5 bases at J, with 14 bases between the two ends. The CDR3 is made up of 14 amino acids. Looked up from germline, CDR1 is SGHNT and CDR2 is YYREEE (reference sequence). CDR3 amino acids: CASSSQTGGTEAFF. CDR3 bases: TGTGCCAGCAGCTCTCAAACCGGGGGGACTGAAGCTTTCTTT.

The J gene is TRBJ2-3, the V gene TRBV11-2; 14 nucleotides agree with TRBD2. Germline-derived CDR1 and CDR2 are SGHAT and FQNNGV. The CDR3 runs to 17 residues. V was pared by 8 bases and J by 4 bases, with 11 bases of the junction left unmatched. In DNA, the CDR3 is TGTGCCAGCGGACTGAAGACTAGCGGGAGGGGGGCAGATACGCAGTATTTT. Protein sequence: CASGLKTSGRGADTQYF.

This clone was seen only a few times. The chain carries TRBV6-1 and TRBJ1-1, with 7 bases that match TRBD1. Losses at the gene ends were 8 bases for V and 1 base for J; bases not matched to a gene: 4. Per germline, CDR1 MNHNS and CDR2 SASEGT. The length of the CDR3 is 13 residues. The CDR3 DNA sequence: TGTGCCAGCCGCAGGGGGTCGAACACTGAAGCTTTCTTT. As protein: CASRRGSNTEAFF.

In its sample, this clone ranks as medium-sized. This sequence joins TRBV29-1 and TRBJ2-3; D not certain. The V gene lost 1 base and the J gene lost 0 bases, with 2 bases spanning the gap. In germline, CDR1 is SQVTM, CDR2 ANQGSEA. This CDR3 is 12 amino acids long. CDR3 sequence: CSVEGSTDTQYF. For the CDR3, the DNA is TGCAGCGTTGAAGGGAGCACAGATACGCAGTATTTT.

The rearrangement joins TRBV11-2 to TRBJ2-1; 8 bases are a match to TRBD1. The V segment lost 5 bases and the J segment 4 bases; nucleotides outside the gene matches: 7. Germline loops: CDR1 SGHAT, CDR2 FQNNGV. The CDR3 loop spans 15 amino acids. The CDR3 reads CASSPEDREYNEQFF. DNA of the CDR3: TGTGCCAGCAGCCCGGAGGACAGGGAGTACAATGAGCAGTTCTTC.

This clone has ten or more counts. The chain employs TRBV11-2 and TRBJ2-5; 15 bases agree with TRBD2. V lost 4 bases, J lost 7 bases, and 7 bases stayed unmatched. CDR3 length: 16 residues. The V gene's germline CDR1 is SGHAT and CDR2 FQNNGV. The CDR3 region is CASSSGTSGGRVTQYF. The CDR3 region has the DNA TGTGCCAGCAGCTCCGGGACTAGCGGGGGGAGGGTGACCCAGTACTTC.

Concerning this clone: One end of the junction is discordant with germline, which a read error may explain. The rearrangement joins TRBV11-2 to TRBJ2-1; 12 bases map to TRBD2. The length of the CDR3 is 15 residues. Germline assignment: CDR1 SGHAT and CDR2 FQNNGV. CDR3 protein: CASSLESSGRAEQFF. CDR3 sequence (DNA): TGTGCCAGCAGCCTAGAGTCTAGCGGGAGGGCTGAGCAGTTCTTC.